This TCR beta chain came from a study of blood T cells in healthy people across ages. Study observations and caveats: Fewer expanded clones and more diversity marked long-lived versus aged donors.

The use of a sample-barcoded 5' primer and a J-beta primer mix characterized a second PCR of roughly 6 to 11 cycles. TCRdb recomputed calls from the 5' RACE reads with MiXCR, one row per CDR3 protein. The data contain 1.2 million to 1.5 million distinct CDR3 sequences, around 55% of them seen just once; the ten biggest clones take up 6.5% to 8.5%. This clonotype was seen only a few times. The antigen remains unidentified. In germline, CDR1 is MNHEY, CDR2 SVGAGI. The CDR3 runs to 11 residues. Sequenced input: blood. This sequence originates from a man aged 18 to 30 in good health. V is TRBV6-5 and J is TRBJ2-1; TRBD2 is a possible D gene (5 bases). Gene TRBJ2-7 matches the end of the DNA better, so the J call may be wrong. The CDR3: CAASGSNEQYF. The CDR3 bases are TGTGCCGCCTCGGGGTCCAACGAGCAGTACTTC.